This T cell receptor beta chain was sequenced in a study of shared clonotypes between healthy human individuals (dated by TCRdb to the early 2020s). Context from the whole study: The cohort included a few men and two women between 18 and 49 years of age. To estimate repertoire size and how much clonotypes are shared between individuals, the study performed deep sequencing of blood TCR repertoires from a few healthy adults. Per donor, leukapheresis produced somewhere between about 0.9 and 10 billion PBMCs. Libraries were prepared and TCR repertoires were sequenced by different laboratories using diverse techniques, in order to increase sequencing depth and limit assay-specific biases. For each donor, three plates each were used for CD4 naive and CD4 memory, two plates were used for CD8 naive, and one plate was used for CD8 memory.

Paper-wide results and their limitations: Based on pairwise subsampling, the degree of clonotype sharing among donors was expected to be affected by sequencing depth. Across a handful of donors, roughly 5.1% of naive CD4, approximately 4% of naive CD8, 2% to 2.5% of memory CD4, and 0.4% to 0.45% of memory CD8 clonotypes were shared. Because the study included a small number of donors, the genetic and exposure-history diversity represented was limited. Incomplete sequencing was indicated by rarefaction of sorted-subset datasets, despite the large sequencing depth. Naive subsets generally had larger estimated clonotype richness than memory subsets did. Sampling was limited to blood, and TCR repertoires in tissue likely differ from TCR repertoires in blood. Compared with non-shared clonotypes, the clonotypes found in all four sorted-subset donors had higher generation probabilities.

CDR1 and CDR2, per the germline V gene, are MNHNS and SASEGT. The CDR3 starts with the cysteine, ends with the phenylalanine, and has 15 residues. Only the CDR3 region is kept as DNA, spanning 45 bases read in frame from base 1. V lost 3 bases and J lost 5 bases; the stretch between them is 16 bases long. Healthy HIV-negative adults with no recently reported acute infections or vaccinations were included as donors. All donors were Caucasian adults living in Nashville, Tennessee, USA. CD4+ T cells were enriched by magnetic negative selection; naive cells were then positively selected on CD45RA, and the negative fraction formed the memory subset. After blood collection by leukapheresis, PBMCs were isolated using Ficoll-Histopaque density gradient centrifugation and then cryopreserved in the vapor phase of liquid nitrogen. Analytical flow cytometry was used to check the purity and quantity of every magnetically sorted T cell population. Genomic DNA was isolated from each sorted fraction and quantified by UV absorbance on a Nanodrop 2000c.

Using the deep immunoSEQ assay, multiplex PCR amplified TCR CDR3 regions from genomic DNA. Extracted genomic DNA from each cell subset was spread evenly across all wells of several immunoSEQ 96-well plates, with each plate serving as a replicate. Each replicate PCR for sorted subsets received approximately 220 ng genomic DNA, equal to about 30,000 T cell genomes. The purified libraries were quantified using a Qubit 3.0 fluorometer, sized with a Bioanalyzer 2100, and then quantified again using the KAPA Library Quantification kit. Each immunoSEQ 96-well plate was sequenced on its own single-read 150-cycle Illumina NextSeq 550 flow cell. As for how the authors treated the data: Because the immunoSEQ output held only junctional sequences and lacked quality scores, the filtering could not match the filtering applied to full-length reads. Sequences were annotated with PyIR, a Python wrapper for IgBLAST v1.9, using IMGT germline references to assign V/J genes and CDR3. Any read was removed if the V/J assignment was weak (E-value above 1e-6), the CDR3 was missing, or the read contained stop codons, out-of-frame junctions, or ambiguous translated residues. V3J clonotypes were defined as sequences sharing the same inferred V gene, J gene, and CDR3 amino acid sequence. The percentage overlap between two repertoires was calculated by dividing the number of shared unique clonotypes by the size of the smaller repertoire. Three approaches were used to assess repertoire richness: RTK rarefaction, the Chao1 estimator, and Recon v2.1 estimates of unobserved clonotypes. Generation probabilities for all TCRbeta clonotypes obtained by the gDNA method from several donors were computed using OLGA. The table comes from immuneACCESS by way of TCRdb, which keeps in-frame sequences with V and J called. Part of the clones is missing from these tables; in studies checked, under half for an unresolved V gene and the rest for unknown reasons. V, J and clone size derive from that table, while D and trimming were established from the DNA sequence. This sample lists over 850,000 clones; approximately 80% were detected once. Roughly 0.62% of the sample lies in the top ten.

On this clone: This receptor's antigen is unknown. The input lacks base qualities; no much larger clone sits a single base away.

Sequencing was carried out using memory CD4+ T cells from PBMCs. Read against the paper, the sample's cell subset or site label means: CD45RA-negative fraction. The sequence is built from TRBV6-1 and TRBJ2-5; D gene: possibly TRBD2, on 5 matching bases. The TCR comes from a man between 18 and 35 years old in good health. Some clones in this sample may be carry-over from other donors' samples. The CDR3: CASSDGGPPEETQYF. The nucleotide sequence reads TGTGCCAGCAGTGACGGAGGCCCCCCGGAGGAGACCCAGTACTTC.